These T cell receptor beta chains were read from a single sample in a study of T cells in localized non-small cell lung cancer. Sequencing used immunoSEQ multiplex PCR; TCRdb keeps in-frame clones, though not all of them. The repertoire holds about 55,000 clones, with over 80% as singletons. The starting material was peripheral blood mononuclear cells, obtained before any cancer treatment. These receptors were obtained from a man aged 40-75 years with stage III lung adenocarcinoma. CDR3s include the opening cysteine and the closing phenylalanine or tryptophan. The order of the fields is V gene, D gene, CDR3 length, J gene, clone size, CDR3 protein, CDR3 DNA. D genes are given only for firm matches. Not every row has a clone size; where given, it reads once, few, many or a size class.

V: TRBV7-2
D: -
length: 13
J: TRBJ1-1
size: -
CDR3: CASSSGFNTEAFF
DNA: TGTGCCAGCAGCTCGGGTTTTAACACTGAAGCTTTCTTT

V: TRBV5-4
D: -
length: 12
J: TRBJ2-5
size: few
CDR3: CASSSQAETQYF
DNA: TGTGCCAGCAGCTCCCAGGCTGAGACCCAGTACTTC

V: TRBV25-1
D: TRBD1
length: 14
J: TRBJ1-2
size: -
CDR3: CASSDLQGAKGYTF
DNA: TGTGCCAGCAGTGATCTCCAGGGGGCGAAGGGCTACACCTTC

V: TRBV29-1
D: -
length: 15
J: TRBJ1-1
size: -
CDR3: CSVEGTSGVNTEAFF
DNA: TGCAGCGTTGAAGGCACATCGGGGGTGAACACTGAAGCTTTCTTT

V: TRBV6-4
D: TRBD2
length: 15
J: TRBJ2-2
size: -
CDR3: CASSSLAENTGELFF
DNA: TGTGCCAGCAGCTCACTAGCGGAGAACACCGGGGAGCTGTTTTTT

V: TRBV19
D: -
length: 13
J: TRBJ1-1
size: -
CDR3: CASSREGQNEAFF
DNA: TGTGCCAGTAGCAGGGAGGGGCAGAATGAAGCTTTCTTT

V: TRBV6-5
D: -
length: 11
J: TRBJ2-5
size: -
CDR3: CASAGEETQYF
DNA: TGTGCCAGCGCCGGGGAAGAGACCCAGTACTTC

V: TRBV11-2
D: -
length: 16
J: TRBJ1-2
size: few
CDR3: CASSARTGGVASGYTF
DNA: TGTGCCAGCAGCGCCCGTACCGGGGGGGTGGCGTCTGGCTACACCTTC

V: TRBV7-2
D: -
length: 15
J: TRBJ2-3
size: -
CDR3: CASTQVPSLTDTQYF
DNA: TGTGCCAGCACCCAAGTGCCTAGCCTCACAGATACGCAGTATTTT

V: TRBV11-3
D: -
length: 12
J: TRBJ1-4
size: -
CDR3: CASSPRGEKLFF
DNA: TGTGCCAGCAGCCCTCGAGGTGAAAAACTGTTTTTT

V: TRBV7-9
D: TRBD1
length: 15
J: TRBJ2-5
size: -
CDR3: CASSLVGQGMETQYF
DNA: TGTGCCAGCAGCTTAGTGGGACAGGGGATGGAGACCCAGTACTTC

V: TRBV27
D: -
length: 15
J: TRBJ2-1
size: -
CDR3: CASRGIASSYNEQFF
DNA: TGTGCCAGCAGGGGGATTGCGAGCTCCTACAATGAGCAGTTCTTC

V: TRBV11-2
D: -
length: 13
J: TRBJ1-2
size: -
CDR3: CASTDGAYYGYTF
DNA: TGTGCCAGCACCGACGGGGCGTACTATGGCTACACCTTC

V: TRBV11-2
D: -
length: 15
J: TRBJ1-2
size: -
CDR3: CASSLVPLAAYGYTF
DNA: TGTGCCAGCAGCTTAGTCCCCCTCGCCGCCTATGGCTACACCTTC

V: TRBV7-9
D: -
length: 14
J: TRBJ2-2
size: medium-sized
CDR3: CASCPDSLWGELFF
DNA: TGTGCCAGCTGCCCGGACAGCCTTTGGGGGGAGCTGTTTTTT

V: TRBV30
D: TRBD2
length: 18
J: TRBJ2-7
size: -
CDR3: CAWSVLRTSGSGAYEQYF
DNA: TGTGCCTGGAGTGTACTCCGGACTAGCGGGAGTGGGGCCTACGAGCAGTACTTC

V: TRBV7-2
D: TRBD2
length: 15
J: TRBJ2-7
size: -
CDR3: CASSLVLAGGHEQYF
DNA: TGTGCCAGCAGCTTAGTCCTAGCGGGAGGCCACGAGCAGTACTTC

V: TRBV11-2
D: -
length: 16
J: TRBJ1-3
size: -
CDR3: CASSLDRVGLGNTIYF
DNA: TGTGCCAGCAGCTTAGATCGTGTTGGCCTGGGGAACACCATATATTTT

V: TRBV19
D: TRBD2
length: 15
J: TRBJ2-5
size: -
CDR3: CASSGGSLDQETQYF
DNA: TGTGCCAGTAGCGGGGGGTCCCTCGATCAAGAGACCCAGTACTTC

V: TRBV2
D: -
length: 17
J: TRBJ1-5
size: -
CDR3: CASSEFLGGITDQPQHF
DNA: TGTGCCAGCAGTGAATTCCTTGGGGGAATTACCGATCAGCCCCAGCATTTT

V: TRBV11-2
D: -
length: 15
J: TRBJ1-6
size: -
CDR3: CASSPRVSYNSPLHF
DNA: TGTGCCAGCAGCCCGCGGGTGTCCTATAATTCACCCCTCCACTTT

V: TRBV7-9
D: -
length: 15
J: TRBJ1-6
size: -
CDR3: CASSLGGDGNSPLHF
DNA: TGTGCCAGCAGCTTAGGGGGGGATGGGAATTCACCCCTCCACTTT

V: TRBV2
D: -
length: 16
J: TRBJ2-7
size: -
CDR3: CASSEGLVEYSYEQYF
DNA: TGTGCCAGCAGTGAAGGCTTGGTAGAGTACTCCTACGAGCAGTACTTC

V: TRBV25-1
D: TRBD2
length: 15
J: TRBJ2-1
size: -
CDR3: CASALGLAGDNEQFF
DNA: TGTGCCAGCGCCTTGGGACTAGCGGGAGACAATGAGCAGTTCTTC

V: TRBV19
D: TRBD2
length: 16
J: TRBJ2-3
size: few
CDR3: CASSSGLAEITDTQYF
DNA: TGTGCCAGTAGTTCGGGACTAGCGGAGATCACAGATACGCAGTATTTT

V: TRBV11-2
D: TRBD2
length: 16
J: TRBJ2-5
size: -
CDR3: CASSLRLAETQETQYF
DNA: TGTGCCAGCAGCCTAAGACTAGCGGAAACTCAAGAGACCCAGTACTTC

V: TRBV5-1
D: -
length: 13
J: TRBJ1-2
size: -
CDR3: CASSDGRDYGYTF
DNA: TGCGCCAGCAGCGACGGACGCGACTATGGCTACACCTTC

V: TRBV7-2
D: TRBD2
length: 15
J: TRBJ2-1
size: -
CDR3: CASSDRLAGANEQFF
DNA: TGTGCCAGCAGCGATCGACTAGCGGGGGCTAATGAGCAGTTCTTC